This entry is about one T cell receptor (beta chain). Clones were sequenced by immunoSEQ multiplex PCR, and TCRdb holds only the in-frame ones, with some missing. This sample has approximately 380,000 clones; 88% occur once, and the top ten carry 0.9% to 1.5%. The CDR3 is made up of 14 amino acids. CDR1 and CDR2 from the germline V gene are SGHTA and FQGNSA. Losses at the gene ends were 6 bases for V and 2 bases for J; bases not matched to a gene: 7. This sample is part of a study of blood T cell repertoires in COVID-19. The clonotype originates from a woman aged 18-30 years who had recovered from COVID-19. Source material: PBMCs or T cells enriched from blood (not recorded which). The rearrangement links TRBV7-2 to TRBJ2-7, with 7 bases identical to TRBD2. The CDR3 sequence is CASSSRGGAYEQYF. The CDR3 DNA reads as TGTGCCAGCAGTTCTCGCGGGGGAGCCTACGAGCAGTACTTC.